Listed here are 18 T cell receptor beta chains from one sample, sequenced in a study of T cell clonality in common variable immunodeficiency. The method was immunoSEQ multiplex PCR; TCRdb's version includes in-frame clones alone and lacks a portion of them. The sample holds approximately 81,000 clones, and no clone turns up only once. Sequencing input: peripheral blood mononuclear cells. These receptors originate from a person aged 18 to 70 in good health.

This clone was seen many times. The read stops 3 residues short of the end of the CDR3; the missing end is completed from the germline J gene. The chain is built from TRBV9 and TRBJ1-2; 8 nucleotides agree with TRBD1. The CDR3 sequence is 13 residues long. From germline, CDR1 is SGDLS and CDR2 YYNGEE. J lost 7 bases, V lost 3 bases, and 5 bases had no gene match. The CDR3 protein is CASSEPGTGGYTF. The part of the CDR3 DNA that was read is TGTGCCAGCAGCGAGCCCGGGACAGGTGGC.

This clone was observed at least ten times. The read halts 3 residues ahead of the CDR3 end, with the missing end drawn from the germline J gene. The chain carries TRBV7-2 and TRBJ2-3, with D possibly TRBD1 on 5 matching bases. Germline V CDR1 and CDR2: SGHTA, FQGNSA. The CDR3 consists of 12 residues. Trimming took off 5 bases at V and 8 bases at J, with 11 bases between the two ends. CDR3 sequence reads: CASSPRGATQYF. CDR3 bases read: TGTGCCAGCAGCCCTAGGGGTGCTACG. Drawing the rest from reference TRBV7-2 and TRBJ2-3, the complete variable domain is GAGVSQSPSNKVTEKGKDVELRCDPISGHTALYWYRQSLGQGLEFLIYFQGNSAPDKSGLPSDRFSAERTGGSVSTLTIQRTQQEDSAVYLCASSPRGATQYFGPGTRLTVL.

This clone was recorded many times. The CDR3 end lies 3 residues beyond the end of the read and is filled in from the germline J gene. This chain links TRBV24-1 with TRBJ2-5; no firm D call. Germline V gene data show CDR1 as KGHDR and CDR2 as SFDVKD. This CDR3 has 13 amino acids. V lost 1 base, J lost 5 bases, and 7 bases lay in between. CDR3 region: CATSDFGQETQYF. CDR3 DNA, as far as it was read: TGTGCCACCAGTGATTTTGGGCAGGAGACC.

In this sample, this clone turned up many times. The CDR3 spells CASSQSADSTTEAFF. The CDR3 DNA, read in part, is TGTGCCAGCAGCCAATCGGCAGACAGTACCACTGAA. This rearrangement joins TRBV16 to TRBJ1-1; D may be TRBD1 (5 bases). The read is 3 residues too short to cover the CDR3 end, so that end is filled in from the germline J gene. The CDR3 extends over 15 amino acids. Germline V lookup: CDR1 KGHSY, CDR2 FQNENV. Trimming left V 0 bases short and J 4 bases short, with 12 bases between.

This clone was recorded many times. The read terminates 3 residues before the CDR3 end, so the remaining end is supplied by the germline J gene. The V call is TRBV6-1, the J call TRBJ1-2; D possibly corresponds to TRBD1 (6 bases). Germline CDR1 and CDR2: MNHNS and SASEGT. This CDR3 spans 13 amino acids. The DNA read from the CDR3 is TGTGCCAGCAGTGCCGATACAGGGCGCGGC. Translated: CASSADTGRG. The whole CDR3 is CASSADTGRGYTF.

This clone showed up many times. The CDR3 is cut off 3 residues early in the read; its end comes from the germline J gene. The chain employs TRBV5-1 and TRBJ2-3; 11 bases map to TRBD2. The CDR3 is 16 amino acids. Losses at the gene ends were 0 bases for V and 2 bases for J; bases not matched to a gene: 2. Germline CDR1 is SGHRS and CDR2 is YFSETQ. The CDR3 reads CASSLVLAGVTDTQYF. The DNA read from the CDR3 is TGCGCCAGCAGCTTGGTACTAGCGGGAGTCACAGATACG.

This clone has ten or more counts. The CDR3 loop reads CASSESSSYNEQFF. The CDR3 bases that were read are TGCGCCAGCAGTGAGTCTTCATCCTACAATGAG. The chain joins TRBV10-1 to TRBJ2-1; unclear D gene. The CDR3 end falls 3 residues outside the read, so it is completed with the germline J gene. The CDR3 is made up of 14 amino acids. The V end was cut by 0 bases, the J end by 1 base, with 4 bases between. Germline lookup yields CDR1 WNHNN and CDR2 SYGVQD (reference sequence).

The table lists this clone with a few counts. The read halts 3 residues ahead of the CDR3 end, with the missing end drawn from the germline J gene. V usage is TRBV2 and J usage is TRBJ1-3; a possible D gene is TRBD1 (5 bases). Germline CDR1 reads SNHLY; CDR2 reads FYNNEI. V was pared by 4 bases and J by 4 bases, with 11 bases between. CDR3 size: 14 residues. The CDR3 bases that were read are TGTGCCAGCAGTGCGCAGGGTGCAGGAAACACC. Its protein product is CASSAQGAGNT. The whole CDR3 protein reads CASSAQGAGNTIYF. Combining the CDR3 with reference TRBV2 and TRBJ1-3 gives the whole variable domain EPEVTQTPSHQVTQMGQEVILRCVPISNHLYFYWYRQILGQKVEFLVSFYNNEISEKSEIFDDQFSVERPDGSNFTLKIRSTKLEDSAMYFCASSAQGAGNTIYFGEGSWLTVV.

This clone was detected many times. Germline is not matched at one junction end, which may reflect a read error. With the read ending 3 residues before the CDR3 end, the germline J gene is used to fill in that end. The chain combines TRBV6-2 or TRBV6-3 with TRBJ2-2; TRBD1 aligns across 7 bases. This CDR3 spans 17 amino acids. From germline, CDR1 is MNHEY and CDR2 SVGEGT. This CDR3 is CAGSYSTGTVNTGELFF. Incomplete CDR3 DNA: TGTGCCGGCAGTTACTCTACCGGGACAGTAAACACCGGGGAG.

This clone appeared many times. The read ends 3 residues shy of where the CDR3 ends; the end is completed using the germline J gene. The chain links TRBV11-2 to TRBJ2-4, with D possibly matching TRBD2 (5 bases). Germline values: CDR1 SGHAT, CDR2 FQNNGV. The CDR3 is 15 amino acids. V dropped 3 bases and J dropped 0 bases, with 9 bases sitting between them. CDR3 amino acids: CASSLTNLAKNIQYF. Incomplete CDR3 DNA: TGTGCCAGCAGCTTGACTAACTTAGCCAAAAACATT.

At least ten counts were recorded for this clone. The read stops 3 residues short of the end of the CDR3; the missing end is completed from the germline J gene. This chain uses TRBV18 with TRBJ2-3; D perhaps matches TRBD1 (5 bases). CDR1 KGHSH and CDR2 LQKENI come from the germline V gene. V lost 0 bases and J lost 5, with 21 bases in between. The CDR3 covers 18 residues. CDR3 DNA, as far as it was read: TGTGCCAGCTCACCACCACGTCGATGGGCAGTCAGGGAAGATACG. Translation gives CASSPPRRWAVREDT. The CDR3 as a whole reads CASSPPRRWAVREDTQYF.

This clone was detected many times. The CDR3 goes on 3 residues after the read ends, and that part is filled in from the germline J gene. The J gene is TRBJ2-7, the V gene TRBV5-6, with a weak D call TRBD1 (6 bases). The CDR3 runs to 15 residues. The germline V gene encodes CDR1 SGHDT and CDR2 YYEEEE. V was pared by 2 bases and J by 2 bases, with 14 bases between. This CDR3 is CASSFRGVGTYEQYF. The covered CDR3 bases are TGTGCCAGCAGCTTCAGGGGAGTAGGGACCTACGAG.

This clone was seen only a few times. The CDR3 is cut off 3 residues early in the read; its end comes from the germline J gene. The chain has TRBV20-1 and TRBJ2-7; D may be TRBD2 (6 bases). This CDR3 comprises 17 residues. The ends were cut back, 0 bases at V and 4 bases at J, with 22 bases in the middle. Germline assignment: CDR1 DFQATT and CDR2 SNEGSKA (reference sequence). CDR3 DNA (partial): TGCAGTGCTAGAGACGTCACTGGCGCGGGTGGGGGGTACGAG. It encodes CSARDVTGAGGGYE. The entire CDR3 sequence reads CSARDVTGAGGGYEQYF.

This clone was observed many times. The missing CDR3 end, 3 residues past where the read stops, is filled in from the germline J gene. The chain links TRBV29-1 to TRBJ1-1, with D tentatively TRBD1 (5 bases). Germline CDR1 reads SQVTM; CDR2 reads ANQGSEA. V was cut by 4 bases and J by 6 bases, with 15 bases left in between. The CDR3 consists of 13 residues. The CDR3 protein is CSVALGGAAEAFF. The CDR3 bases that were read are TGCAGCGTTGCTTTGGGTGGGGCTGCTGAA.

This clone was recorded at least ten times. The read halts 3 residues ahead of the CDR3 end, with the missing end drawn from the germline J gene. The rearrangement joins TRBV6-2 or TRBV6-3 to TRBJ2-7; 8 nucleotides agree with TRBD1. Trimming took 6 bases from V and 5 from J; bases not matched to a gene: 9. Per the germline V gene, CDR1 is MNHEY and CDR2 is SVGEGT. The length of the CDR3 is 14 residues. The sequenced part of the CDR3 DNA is TGTGCCAGCAGGGGGACAGGACATTTGGACGAG. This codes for CASRGTGHLDE. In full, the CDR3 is CASRGTGHLDEQYF.

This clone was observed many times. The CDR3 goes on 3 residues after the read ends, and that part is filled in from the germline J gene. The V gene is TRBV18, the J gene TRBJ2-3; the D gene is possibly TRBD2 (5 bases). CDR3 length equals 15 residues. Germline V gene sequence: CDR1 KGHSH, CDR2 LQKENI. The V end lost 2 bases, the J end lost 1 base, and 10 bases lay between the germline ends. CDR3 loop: CASSPEGWGTDTQYF. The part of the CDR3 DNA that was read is TGTGCCAGCTCACCAGAGGGCTGGGGCACAGATACG. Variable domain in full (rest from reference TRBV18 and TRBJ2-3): NAGVMQNPRHLVRRRGQEARLRCSPMKGHSHVYWYRQLPEEGLKFMVYLQKENIIDESGMPKERFSAEFPKEGPSILRIQQVVRGDSAAYFCASSPEGWGTDTQYFGPGTRLTVL.

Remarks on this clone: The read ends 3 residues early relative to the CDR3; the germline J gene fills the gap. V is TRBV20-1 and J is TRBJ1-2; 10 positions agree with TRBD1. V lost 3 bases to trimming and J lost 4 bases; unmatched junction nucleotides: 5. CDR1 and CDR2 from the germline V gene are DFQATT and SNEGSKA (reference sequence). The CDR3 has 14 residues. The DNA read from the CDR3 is TGCAGTGCTAGGGGCCGGACAGGGGGCTATGGC. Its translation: CSARGRTGGYG. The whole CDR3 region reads CSARGRTGGYGYTF.

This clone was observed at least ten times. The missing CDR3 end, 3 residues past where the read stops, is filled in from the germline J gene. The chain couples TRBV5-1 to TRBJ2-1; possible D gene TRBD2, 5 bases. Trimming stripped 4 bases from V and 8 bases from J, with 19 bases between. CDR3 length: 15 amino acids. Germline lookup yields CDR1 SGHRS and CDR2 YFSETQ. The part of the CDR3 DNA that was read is TGCGCCAGCAGCCTGACTACTGCGTCTTACCATGAG. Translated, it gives CASSLTTASYHE. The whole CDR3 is CASSLTTASYHEQFF.